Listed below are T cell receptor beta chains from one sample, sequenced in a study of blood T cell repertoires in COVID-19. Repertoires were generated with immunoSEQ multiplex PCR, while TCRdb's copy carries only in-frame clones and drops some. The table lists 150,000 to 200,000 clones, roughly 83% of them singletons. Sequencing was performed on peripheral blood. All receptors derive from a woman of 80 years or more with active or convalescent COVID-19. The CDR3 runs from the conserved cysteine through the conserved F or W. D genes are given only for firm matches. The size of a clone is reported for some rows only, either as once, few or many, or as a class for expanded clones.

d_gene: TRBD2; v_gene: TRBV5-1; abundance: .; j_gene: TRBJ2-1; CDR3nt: TGCGCCAGCTCCGATTGGGCGCGTAGCGGGGGTGATGAGCAGTTCTTC; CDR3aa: CASSDWARSGGDEQFF
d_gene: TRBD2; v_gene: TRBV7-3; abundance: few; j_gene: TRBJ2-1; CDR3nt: TGTGCCAGCAGCTTAACCGGGGGGGAGGGAGCCCGCTCCTACAATGAGCAGTTCTTC; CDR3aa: CASSLTGGEGARSYNEQFF
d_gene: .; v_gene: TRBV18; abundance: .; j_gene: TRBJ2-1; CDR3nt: TGTGCCAGCTCACCACCGCAGGCCACTGACAATGAGCAGTTCTTC; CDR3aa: CASSPPQATDNEQFF
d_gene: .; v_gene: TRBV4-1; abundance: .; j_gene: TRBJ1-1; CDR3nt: TGCGCCAGCAGCCTCGACCTACAGATGAACACTGAAGCTTTCTTT; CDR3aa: CASSLDLQMNTEAFF
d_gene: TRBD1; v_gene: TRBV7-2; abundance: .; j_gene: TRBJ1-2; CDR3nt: TGTGCCAGCCATACGGGAGGGGGCCGCCAGGATGGCTACACCTTC; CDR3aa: CASHTGGGRQDGYTF
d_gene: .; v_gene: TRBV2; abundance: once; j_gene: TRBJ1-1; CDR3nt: TGTGCCAGCAGTGAGAGGGAGGGGGGGAACACTGAAGCTTTCTTT; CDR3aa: CASSEREGGNTEAFF
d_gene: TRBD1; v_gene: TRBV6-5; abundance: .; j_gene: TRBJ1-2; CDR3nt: TGTGCCAGCACACGGGACAGGGGGTTTTATGGCTACACCTTC; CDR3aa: CASTRDRGFYGYTF
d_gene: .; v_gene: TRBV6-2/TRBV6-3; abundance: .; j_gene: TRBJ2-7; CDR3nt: TGTGCCAGCAGTTCAATGATACAGGATTACGAGCAGTACTTC; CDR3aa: CASSSMIQDYEQYF
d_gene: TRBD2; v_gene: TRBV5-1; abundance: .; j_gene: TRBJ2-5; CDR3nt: TGCGCCAGCAGCCCGGGACTAGCGGGGGGGCAAGAGACCCAGTACTTC; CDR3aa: CASSPGLAGGQETQYF
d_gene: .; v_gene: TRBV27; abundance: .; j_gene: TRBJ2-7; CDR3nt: TGTGCCAGCAGTTTAGCCCATACAGGTTCCTACGAGCAGTACTTC; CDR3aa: CASSLAHTGSYEQYF
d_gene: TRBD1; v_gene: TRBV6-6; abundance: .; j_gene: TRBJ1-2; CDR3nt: TGTGCCAGCAGTTGGCCGGGACAGGGAAATGGCTACACCTTC; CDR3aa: CASSWPGQGNGYTF